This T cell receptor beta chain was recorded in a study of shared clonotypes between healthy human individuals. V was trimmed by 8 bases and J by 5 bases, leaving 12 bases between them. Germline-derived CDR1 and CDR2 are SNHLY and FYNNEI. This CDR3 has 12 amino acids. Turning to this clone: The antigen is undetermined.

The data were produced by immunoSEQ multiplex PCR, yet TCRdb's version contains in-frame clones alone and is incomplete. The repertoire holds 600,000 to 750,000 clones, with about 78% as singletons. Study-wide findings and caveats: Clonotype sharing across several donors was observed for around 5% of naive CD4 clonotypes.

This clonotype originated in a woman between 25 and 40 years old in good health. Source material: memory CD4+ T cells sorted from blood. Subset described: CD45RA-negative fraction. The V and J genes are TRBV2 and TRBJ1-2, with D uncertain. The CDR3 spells CASVDVGYGYTF. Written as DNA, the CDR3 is TGTGCCAGCGTTGACGTCGGGTATGGCTACACCTTC.